The rows below give T cell receptor beta chains drawn from one sample of a study of blood T cell repertoires in COVID-19. Sequencing used immunoSEQ multiplex PCR; TCRdb keeps in-frame clones, though not all of them. Among roughly 300,000 clones listed, approximately 88% were seen once. The sequenced material came from peripheral blood. The receptors originated from a human donor with COVID-19, enrolled during active disease. The donor label of this sample is uncertain. Each CDR3 is given with its conserved first and last residue. Each record gives: V gene, clone size, J gene, CDR3 protein. Clone size appears in some rows only: once, few, many, or a class for an expanded clone.

TRBV14	few	TRBJ2-3	CASSQERLADTDTQYF
TRBV7-7	NA	TRBJ2-2	CASSYREGNTGELFF
TRBV19	NA	TRBJ2-5	CASSVGGSGTQETQYF
TRBV19	once	TRBJ1-1	CASSIVEGRHTEAFF
TRBV5-1	once	TRBJ2-7	CASSRTGPSYEQYF
TRBV9	NA	TRBJ2-1	CASSGGTRQGYNEQFF
TRBV6-5	NA	TRBJ2-7	CASSPIPPRPYEQYF
TRBV30	NA	TRBJ1-5	CAWSLVGTDNQPQHF
TRBV5-6	NA	TRBJ1-3	CASSLGGQSDSGNTIYF
TRBV28	NA	TRBJ2-5	CASSQVTGSEETQYF
TRBV7-2	NA	TRBJ2-6	CASSLASGAGANVLTF
TRBV10-1	NA	TRBJ2-2	CASSDTGTANTGELFF
TRBV11-3	NA	TRBJ1-1	CASSSETDSEAFF
TRBV5-5	NA	TRBJ2-1	CASSLEYRGSYNEQFF
TRBV5-5	NA	TRBJ2-1	CASSLGLAVIYNEQFF
TRBV11-2	NA	TRBJ2-5	CASSSVGAGSGTQYF
TRBV19	NA	TRBJ2-1	CASSIGTGNEQFF
TRBV5-1	NA	TRBJ2-5	CASSSGLAERETQYF
TRBV4-3	NA	TRBJ2-5	CASSQDTSGQETQYF
TRBV11-2	NA	TRBJ2-3	CASSAYSGATDTQYF
TRBV29-1	NA	TRBJ1-1	CSAKRPPHEAFF
TRBV28	NA	TRBJ2-2	CASSSRQPANTGELFF
TRBV5-4	few	TRBJ1-1	CASSPGRGGQGFTEAFF
TRBV18	NA	TRBJ1-1	CASSPPATATEAFF